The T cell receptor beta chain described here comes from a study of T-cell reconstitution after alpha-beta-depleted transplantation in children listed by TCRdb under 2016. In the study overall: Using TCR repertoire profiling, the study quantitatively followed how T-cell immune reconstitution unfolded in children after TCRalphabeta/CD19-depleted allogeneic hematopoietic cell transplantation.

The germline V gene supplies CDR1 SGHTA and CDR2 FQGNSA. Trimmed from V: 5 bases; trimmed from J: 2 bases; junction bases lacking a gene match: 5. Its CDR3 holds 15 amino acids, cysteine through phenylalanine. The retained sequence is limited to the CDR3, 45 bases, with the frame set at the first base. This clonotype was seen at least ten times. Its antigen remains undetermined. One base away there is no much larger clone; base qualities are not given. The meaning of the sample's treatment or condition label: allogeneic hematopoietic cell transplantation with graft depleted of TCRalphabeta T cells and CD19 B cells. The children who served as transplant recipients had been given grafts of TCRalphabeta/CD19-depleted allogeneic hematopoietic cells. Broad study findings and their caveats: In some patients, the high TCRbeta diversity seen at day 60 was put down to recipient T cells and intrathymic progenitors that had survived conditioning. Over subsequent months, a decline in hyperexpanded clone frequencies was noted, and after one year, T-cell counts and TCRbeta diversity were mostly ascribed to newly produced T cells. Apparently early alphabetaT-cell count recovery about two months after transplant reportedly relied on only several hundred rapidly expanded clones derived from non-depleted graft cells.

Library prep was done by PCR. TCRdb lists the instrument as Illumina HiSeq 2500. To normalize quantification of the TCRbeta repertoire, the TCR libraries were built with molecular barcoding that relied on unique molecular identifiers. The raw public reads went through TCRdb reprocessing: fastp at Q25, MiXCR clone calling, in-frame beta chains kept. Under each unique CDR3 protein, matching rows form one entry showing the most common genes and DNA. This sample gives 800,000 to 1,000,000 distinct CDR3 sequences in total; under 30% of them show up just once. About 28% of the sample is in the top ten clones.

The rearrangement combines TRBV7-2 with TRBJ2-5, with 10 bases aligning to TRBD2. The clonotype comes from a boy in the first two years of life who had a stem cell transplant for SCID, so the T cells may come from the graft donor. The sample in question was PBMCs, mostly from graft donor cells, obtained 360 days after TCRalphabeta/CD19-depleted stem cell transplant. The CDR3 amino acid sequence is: CASSPGLAVQETQYF. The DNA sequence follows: TGTGCCAGCAGCCCAGGACTAGCGGTGCAAGAGACCCAGTACTTC.